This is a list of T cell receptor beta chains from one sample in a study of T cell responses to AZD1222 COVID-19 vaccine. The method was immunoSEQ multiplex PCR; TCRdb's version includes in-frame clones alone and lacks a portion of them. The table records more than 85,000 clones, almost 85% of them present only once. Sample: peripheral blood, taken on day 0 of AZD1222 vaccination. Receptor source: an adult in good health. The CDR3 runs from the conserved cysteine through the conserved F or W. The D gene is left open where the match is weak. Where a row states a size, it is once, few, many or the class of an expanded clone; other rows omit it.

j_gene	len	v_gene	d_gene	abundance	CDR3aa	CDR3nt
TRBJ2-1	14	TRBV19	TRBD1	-	CASSPRQGYNEQFF	TGTGCCAGTAGTCCGCGACAGGGCTACAATGAGCAGTTCTTC
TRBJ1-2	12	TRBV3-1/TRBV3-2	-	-	CASSQADSGYTF	TGTGCCAGCAGCCAAGCCGACAGCGGCTACACCTTC
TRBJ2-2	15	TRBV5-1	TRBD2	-	CASSPTSGSTGELFF	TGCGCCAGCAGCCCGACTAGCGGGTCGACCGGGGAGCTGTTTTTT
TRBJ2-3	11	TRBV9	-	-	CASSIADTQYF	TGTGCCAGCAGCATTGCAGATACGCAGTATTTT
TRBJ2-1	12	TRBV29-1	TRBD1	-	CSQRQGYNEQFF	TGCAGCCAAAGACAGGGCTACAATGAGCAGTTCTTC
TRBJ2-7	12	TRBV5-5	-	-	CASSLNNYEQYF	TGTGCCAGCAGCCTAAACAACTACGAGCAGTACTTC
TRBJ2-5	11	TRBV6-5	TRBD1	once	CASWTGETQYF	TGTGCCAGCTGGACAGGCGAGACCCAGTACTTC
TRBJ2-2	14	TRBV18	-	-	CASSRERSTGELFF	TGTGCCAGCTCACGCGAACGGAGCACCGGGGAGCTGTTTTTT
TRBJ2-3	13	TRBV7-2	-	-	CASSSRRGDTQYF	TGTGCCAGCAGCTCTCGTAGAGGAGATACGCAGTATTTT
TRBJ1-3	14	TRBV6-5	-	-	CASRRPGSGNTIYF	TGTGCCAGCAGGCGCCCGGGCTCTGGAAACACCATATATTTT
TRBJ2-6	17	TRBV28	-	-	CASRRGAYASGANVLTF	TGTGCCAGCAGGCGAGGGGCTTACGCCTCTGGGGCCAACGTCCTGACTTTC
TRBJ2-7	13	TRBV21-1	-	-	CARLRDRPYEQYF	TGTGCCAGATTACGGGACAGGCCTTACGAGCAGTACTTC
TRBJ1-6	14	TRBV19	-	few	CASNSGLEPSPLHF	TGTGCCAGTAATTCCGGACTTGAGCCTTCACCCCTCCACTTT
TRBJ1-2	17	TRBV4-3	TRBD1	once	CASSQVVGQEDSYGYTF	TGCGCCAGCAGCCAGGTCGTAGGACAGGAGGATTCCTATGGCTACACCTTC
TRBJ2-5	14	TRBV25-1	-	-	CASSDSPNQETQYF	TGTGCCAGCAGTGATAGCCCTAACCAAGAGACCCAGTACTTC
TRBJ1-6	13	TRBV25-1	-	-	CASSDRVNSPLHF	TGTGCCAGCAGTGACAGGGTTAATTCACCCCTCCACTTT
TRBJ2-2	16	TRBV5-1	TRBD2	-	CASSPRGGPNTGELFF	TGCGCCAGCAGCCCCCGGGGGGGTCCGAACACCGGGGAGCTGTTTTTT
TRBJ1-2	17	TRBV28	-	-	CASSQNRLDGARGGYTF	TGTGCCAGCAGTCAAAACCGACTTGACGGGGCGAGGGGCGGCTACACCTTC
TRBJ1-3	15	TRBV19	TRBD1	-	CASSTGQVYGNTIYF	TGTGCCAGTAGTACCGGACAGGTATACGGAAACACCATATATTTT
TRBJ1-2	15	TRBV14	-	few	CASSQFLGPGDGYTF	TGTGCCAGCAGCCAATTTTTGGGTCCGGGGGATGGCTACACCTTC
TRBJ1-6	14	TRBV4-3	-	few	CASSQVRVGSPLHF	TGCGCCAGCAGCCAAGTCAGGGTTGGATCACCCCTCCACTTT
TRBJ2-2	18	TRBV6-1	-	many	CASSAPGQPGMRTGELFF	TGTGCCAGCAGTGCACCTGGACAGCCGGGCATGAGGACCGGGGAGCTGTTTTTT
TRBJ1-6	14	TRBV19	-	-	CASKSGLYNSPLHF	TGTGCCAGTAAGTCGGGACTGTATAATTCACCCCTCCACTTT
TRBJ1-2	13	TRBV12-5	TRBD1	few	CASGTGVAYGYTF	TGTGCTAGTGGCACAGGGGTGGCCTATGGCTACACCTTC
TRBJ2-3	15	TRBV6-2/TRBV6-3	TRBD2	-	CASSPQRGGRYTQYF	TGTGCCAGCAGCCCTCAGCGGGGGGGAAGATATACGCAGTATTTT
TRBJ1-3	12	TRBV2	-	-	CASSVAGNTIYF	TGTGCCAGCAGTGTTGCTGGAAACACCATATATTTT
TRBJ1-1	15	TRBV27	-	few	CASSLGQSMNTEAFF	TGTGCCAGCAGTCTCGGACAGAGCATGAACACTGAAGCTTTCTTT
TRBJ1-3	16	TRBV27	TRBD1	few	CASSPRTGISGNTIYF	TGTGCCAGCAGTCCTCGGACAGGGATCTCTGGAAACACCATATATTTT
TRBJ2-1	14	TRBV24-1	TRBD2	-	CATGQRGTSNEQFF	TGTGCCACAGGGCAGCGGGGGACGTCCAATGAGCAGTTCTTC